Presented here are 22 T cell receptor beta chains from one specimen sequenced in a study of blood T cells in healthy people across ages. A sample-barcoded 5' primer and a J-beta primer mix were used in a second PCR of about 7 to 12 cycles. Each CDR3 protein is one row after TCRdb ran MiXCR on the 5' RACE reads. The profile shows approximately 900,000 distinct CDR3 sequences, 45% to 50% of them singletons. Sequencing was performed on blood. The source is a man aged 30 to 39 in good health.

This clonotype was counted between two and nine times. This rearrangement joins TRBV10-3 to TRBJ1-2, with D possibly matching TRBD1 (6 bases). Germline values: CDR1 ENHRY, CDR2 SYGVKD. V was shortened by 6 bases and J by 6 bases, with 20 bases between the two germline ends. The CDR3 is made up of 15 amino acids. DNA for the CDR3: TGTGCCATCAGAGGGGGAGAAGGGGCGGTCGATGGCTACACCTTC. This codes for CAIRGGEGAVDGYTF.

This clonotype was detected once. V usage is TRBV27 and J usage is TRBJ2-5; D may correspond to TRBD1 or TRBD2 (5 bases each). The germline V gene encodes CDR1 MNHEY and CDR2 SMNVEV (reference sequence). V shed 4 bases and J shed 7 bases, with 13 bases lying between them. The CDR3 is 13 amino acids. The CDR3 region is CASSWGNRGTQYF. The DNA of the CDR3 is TGTGCCAGCAGTTGGGGCAATCGGGGGACCCAGTACTTC.

The chain couples TRBV2 to TRBJ2-3, with D maybe TRBD2 (5 bases). CDR3 length: 14 residues. With 3 bases removed from V and 5 bases from J, the gap between germline ends came to 12 bases. CDR1 and CDR2 from the germline V gene are SNHLY and FYNNEI. The CDR3 DNA reads TGTGCCAGCAGTGATAATCCGGGGTTAGATACGCAGTATTTT. Residues: CASSDNPGLDTQYF.

This clonotype was counted at least ten times. The V gene is TRBV6-4, the J gene TRBJ2-1, with 11 bases fitting TRBD2. V shed 3 bases and J 7 bases; nucleotides not matched to a gene: 5. Germline lookup yields CDR1 MRHNA and CDR2 SNTAGT. This CDR3 contains 15 residues. The CDR3: CASSDLAGGPNEQFF. CDR3 in DNA: TGTGCCAGCAGTGATCTAGCGGGGGGTCCGAATGAGCAGTTCTTC.

On this clonotype: The junction shows a germline mismatch at one end, possibly a read error. This sequence joins TRBV10-3 and TRBJ2-5; 9 bases agree with TRBD1. The J call may be wrong; the DNA end is better matched by TRBJ2-7. The CDR3 covers 15 residues. CDR1 is ENHRY and CDR2 is SYGVKD in the germline V gene. The CDR3 sequence: CAISGAGQGNSEQYF. CDR3 DNA sequence: TGCGCCATCAGTGGGGCCGGACAGGGGAACTCCGAGCAGTACTTC.

This clonotype showed up many times. The CDR3 region has the DNA TGTGCCAGCAGCCCGAGGAGCGGGATAAAAAACATTCAGTACTTC. Amino acids: CASSPRSGIKNIQYF. The V and J genes are TRBV7-2 and TRBJ2-4; 7 bases agree with TRBD2. The CDR3 has 15 residues. V lost 5 bases, J lost 4 bases, and 8 bases stayed unmatched. CDR1 is SGHTA, CDR2 FQGNSA, per germline. The full variable domain, with the rest looked up from reference TRBV7-2 and TRBJ2-4, is GAGVSQSPSNKVTEKGKDVELRCDPISGHTALYWYRQSLGQGLEFLIYFQGNSAPDKSGLPSDRFSAERTGGSVSTLTIQRTQQEDSAVYLCASSPRSGIKNIQYFGAGTRLSVL.

Comment on this clonotype: This could be a read error, since a much larger clone is one nucleotide away. CDR3 DNA sequence: TGTGCCAGCAGCCTCGGACGGTCATGGTCTGGGGCCAACGTCCTGACTTTC. Its protein product is CASSLGRSWSGANVLTF. The rearrangement uses TRBV7-9 and TRBJ2-6; the D is unclear. This CDR3 spans 17 amino acids. Trimming took off 5 bases at V and 1 base at J, with 15 bases between the two ends. Germline V gives CDR1 SEHNR, CDR2 FQNEAQ (reference sequence).

This chain connects TRBV20-1 to TRBJ2-5; D is possibly TRBD2 (6 bases). With the DNA end fitting TRBJ2-7 better, the J assignment may be wrong. CDR1 and CDR2 (germline): DFQATT, SNEGSKA (reference sequence). The CDR3 spans 12 residues. The CDR3 DNA reads TGCAGTGCTAGCCGGGACTCTTCCGAGCAGTACTTC. It translates to CSASRDSSEQYF.

Only a few counts were recorded for this clonotype. The chain couples TRBV29-1 to TRBJ2-3, with D possibly matching TRBD1 (6 bases). Trimming removed 2 bases from V and 1 base from J, with 13 bases in between. The CDR3 is 15 residues long. Per the germline V gene, CDR1 is SQVTM and CDR2 is ANQGSEA. The CDR3 DNA sequence: TGCAGCGTTGAATGGGCAGGGGATGGCACAGATACGCAGTATTTT. Translating it yields CSVEWAGDGTDTQYF.

The V and J genes are TRBV9 and TRBJ1-2; TRBD1 matches 9 bases. Germline assignment: CDR1 SGDLS and CDR2 YYNGEE. V dropped 2 bases and J dropped 8; count of bases not matched to a gene: 7. The CDR3 is 14 residues long. CDR3 region: CASSVGQGPGGYTF. DNA for the CDR3: TGTGCCAGCAGCGTTGGACAGGGGCCGGGGGGCTACACCTTC.

This clonotype was seen a few times. V and J are TRBV4-1 and TRBJ1-5, with D possibly being TRBD1 (6 bases). V lost 0 bases, J lost 1 base, and 10 bases lay in between. Germline loops: CDR1 MGHRA, CDR2 YSYEKL. The CDR3 loop spans 16 amino acids. The CDR3 DNA follows: TGCGCCAGCAGCCAAGAGGGGGGGACAAGCAATCAGCCCCAGCATTTT. Its protein is CASSQEGGTSNQPQHF.

V is TRBV30 and J is TRBJ2-3; D is uncertain. CDR3 length: 13 residues. V lost 7 bases to trimming and J lost 0 bases, with 11 bases between them. The germline V gene encodes CDR1 GTSNPN and CDR2 SVGIG (reference sequence). The CDR3 bases are TGTGCCTTGAAAGTACCTAGCACAGATACGCAGTATTTT. Translation gives CALKVPSTDTQYF. The complete variable domain, with remaining parts taken from reference TRBV30 and TRBJ2-3, reads SQTIHQWPATLVQPVGSPLSLECTVEGTSNPNLYWYRQAAGRGLQLLFYSVGIGQISSEVPQNLSASRPQDRQFILSSKKLLLSDSGFYLCALKVPSTDTQYFGPGTRLTVL.

This clonotype has just a few counts. The chain is built from TRBV25-1 and TRBJ1-1; 9 bases match TRBD1. Trimming at V came to 6 bases and at J to 4 bases, leaving 6 bases not matched to a gene. The CDR3 runs to 14 residues. CDR1 and CDR2 (germline): MGHDK, SYGVNS. CDR3 in DNA: TGTGCCAGCAGGAGGACAGGGGACGGCACTGAAGCTTTCTTT. This gives the protein CASRRTGDGTEAFF.

This clonotype appeared once. The rearrangement links TRBV5-1 to TRBJ2-4; D tentatively reads TRBD1 or TRBD2 (5 bases each). V lost 6 bases and J 2 bases, leaving 15 bases between the germline ends. This CDR3 has 15 residues. Germline CDR1 is SGHRS and CDR2 is YFSETQ. The CDR3 DNA is TGCGCCAGCAACACTCCCAGGGAGACCAAAAACATTCAGTACTTC. Translating it yields CASNTPRETKNIQYF.

The chain employs TRBV4-2 and TRBJ1-2; D is uncertain. V was clipped by 1 base and J by 5 bases, with 14 bases between them. The CDR3 contains 15 residues. CDR1 and CDR2 from the germline V gene are LGHNA and YNFKEQ. The DNA for the CDR3 is TGTGCCAGCAGCCAAGGGGTGAACAGACCTTATGGCTACACCTTC. This translates into CASSQGVNRPYGYTF.

This chain joins TRBV7-2 and TRBJ2-1; 12 bases map to TRBD2. This CDR3 spans 16 amino acids. J lost 7 bases, V lost 2 bases, and 6 bases had no gene match. Germline V CDR1 and CDR2: SGHTA, FQGNSA. The CDR3 reads CASSLSLAGGRNEQFF. The CDR3 bases are TGTGCCAGCAGCTTATCGCTAGCGGGGGGGCGAAATGAGCAGTTCTTC.

V gene TRBV2 combines with J gene TRBJ2-3; 7 bases are a match to TRBD1. The V gene's germline CDR1 is SNHLY and CDR2 FYNNEI. CDR3 length: 14 residues. With V trimmed by 3 bases and J by 5 bases, 5 bases remained unmatched. CDR3 sequence reads: CASSEDRSGDTQYF. In DNA form, the CDR3 reads TGTGCCAGCAGTGAGGACAGGTCGGGAGATACGCAGTATTTT.

V is TRBV5-1 and J is TRBJ1-6; TRBD1 might be the D (5 bases). Germline V gives CDR1 SGHRS, CDR2 YFSETQ. This CDR3 has 14 residues. V gave up 3 bases and J gave up 4 bases, with 8 bases separating them. The CDR3 loop reads CASSSDSYNSPLHF. The CDR3 DNA reads as TGCGCCAGCAGCTCTGACAGTTATAATTCACCCCTCCACTTT.

The chain uses TRBV4-3 and TRBJ2-7; possibly TRBD1 for D (6 bases). The CDR3 is made up of 13 amino acids. Looked up from germline, CDR1 is LGHNA and CDR2 is YSLEER. Trimming pared 6 bases from V and 0 bases from J, leaving 9 bases between. DNA for the CDR3: TGCGCCAGCAGAACAGGGAGCTCCTACGAGCAGTACTTC. It encodes CASRTGSSYEQYF.

This clonotype was counted between two and nine times. V gene TRBV9 combines with J gene TRBJ2-5; possibly TRBD2 for D (6 bases). V was clipped by 3 bases and J by 5 bases, with 11 bases between them. CDR1 is SGDLS, CDR2 YYNGEE, per germline. CDR3 length: 13 amino acids. CDR3 coding DNA: TGTGCCAGCAGCGGGAGGGGTTCGGAGACCCAGTACTTC. Its translation is CASSGRGSETQYF. The variable domain in full, with the rest retrieved from reference TRBV9 and TRBJ2-5, is DSGVTQTPKHLITATGQRVTLRCSPRSGDLSVYWYQQSLDQGLQFLIQYYNGEERAKGNILERFSAQQFPDLHSELNLSSLELGDSALYFCASSGRGSETQYFGPGTRLLVL.

This clonotype appeared many times. The rearrangement joins TRBV4-1 to TRBJ1-5; a possible D gene is TRBD1 (6 bases). The germline V and J ends were trimmed by 5 bases and 3 bases, with 17 bases remaining between them. The CDR3 extends over 16 amino acids. CDR1 and CDR2 from the germline V gene are MGHRA and YSYEKL. CDR3 residues: CASSLSGGAVNQPQHF. The CDR3, as DNA: TGCGCCAGCAGCTTATCCGGGGGGGCGGTCAATCAGCCCCAGCATTTT.

This clonotype was counted only a few times. The chain couples TRBV29-1 to TRBJ2-7; D is possibly TRBD1 or TRBD2 (6 bases each). This CDR3 is 14 amino acids long. CDR1 and CDR2 from the germline V gene are SQVTM and ANQGSEA. Trimming took 6 bases from V and 4 from J, leaving 19 bases between them. Here the CDR3 reads CSVYLGGLRYEQYF. The CDR3 DNA is TGCAGCGTCTACCTGGGGGGCCTAAGGTACGAGCAGTACTTC.